One sample yielded the 32 T cell receptor beta chains listed below, sequenced in a study of blood T cell repertoires in COVID-19. TCRdb's copy holds only in-frame clones and misses some; the assay was immunoSEQ multiplex PCR. Of approximately 170,000 clones listed, about 83% are singletons. The sequenced sample was peripheral blood. These receptors were obtained from a woman aged 80 or over with COVID-19, enrolled during active disease.

The J gene is TRBJ2-3, the V gene TRBV2; TRBD1 agrees at 7 bases. The germline gives CDR1 SNHLY, CDR2 FYNNEI. V lost 5 bases and J lost 3; bases outside the gene matches: 11. This CDR3 is built from 16 residues. CDR3 coding DNA: TGTGCCAGCAGTAACACGACAGGGTTGCGGACAGATACGCAGTATTTT. Amino acid sequence: CASSNTTGLRTDTQYF.

A note on this clone: Additional DNA sequences in this sample encode the identical CDR3. The chain joins TRBV28 to TRBJ2-7; 9 bases fit TRBD2. The CDR3 is made up of 12 amino acids. With V trimmed by 6 bases and J by 4 bases, 1 base remained unmatched. Germline V gene data show CDR1 as MDHEN and CDR2 as SYDVKM. The CDR3 here is CASRLAGYEQYF. The CDR3 DNA reads as TGTGCCAGCAGGCTAGCGGGATACGAGCAGTACTTC.

The chain employs TRBV24-1 and TRBJ1-2, with TRBD1 as a possible D gene (6 bases). Per germline, CDR1 KGHDR and CDR2 SFDVKD. The CDR3 is made up of 13 amino acids. The V end lost 7 bases, the J end lost 4 bases, and 12 bases lay between the germline ends. The CDR3 spells CATSPQGSYGYTF. The CDR3 coding sequence is TGTGCCACCAGCCCACAGGGTTCCTATGGCTACACCTTC.

V gene TRBV18 combines with J gene TRBJ2-7, with 8 bases fitting TRBD2. The germline V gene has CDR1 KGHSH and CDR2 LQKENI. The CDR3 spans 15 residues. J was trimmed by 5 bases and V by 4 bases; bases with no gene match: 10. CDR3 residues: CASSLLSGSRDEQYF. In DNA form, the CDR3 reads TGTGCCAGCTCACTCCTCAGCGGGAGTAGAGACGAGCAGTACTTC.

The chain joins TRBV28 to TRBJ1-2; D gene uncertain. V lost 3 bases, J lost 5 bases, and 10 bases lay in between. CDR1 is MDHEN and CDR2 is SYDVKM in the germline V gene. This CDR3 is 13 amino acids long. DNA of the CDR3: TGTGCCAGCAGTTTCGCCCGGTCGTATGGCTACACCTTC. Translation: CASSFARSYGYTF.

V usage is TRBV28 and J usage is TRBJ2-7, with D possibly TRBD2 on 7 matching bases. With 4 bases removed from V and 4 bases from J, the gap between germline ends came to 17 bases. Germline loops: CDR1 MDHEN, CDR2 SYDVKM. The CDR3 is made up of 15 amino acids. As DNA, the CDR3 is TGTGCCAGCAGTTCCTGGGGGGGCCCGGAATACGAGCAGTACTTC. Amino acids: CASSSWGGPEYEQYF.

The chain is built from TRBV18 and TRBJ1-4, with D unclear. CDR3 length: 15 amino acids. The V and J ends lost 4 bases and 3 bases respectively, with 12 bases between them. Germline V gene lookup returns CDR1 KGHSH and CDR2 LQKENI. The CDR3 nucleotides read TGTGCCAGCTCACAAAGTCGTGGAGCTAATGAAAAACTGTTTTTT. This translates into CASSQSRGANEKLFF.

The chain employs TRBV6-5 and TRBJ1-6; D perhaps matches TRBD1 (6 bases). This CDR3 spans 11 amino acids. The germline V gene has CDR1 MNHEY and CDR2 SVGAGI. CDR3 loop: CNRDGNSPLHF. Here the CDR3 DNA reads TGTAACAGGGACGGGAATTCACCCCTCCACTTT.

The CDR3 DNA reads TGTGCCAGCTCACCACTCGGAGGGACCCACAATGAGCAGTTCTTC. Its translation is CASSPLGGTHNEQFF. The V gene is TRBV18, the J gene TRBJ2-1; possibly TRBD2 for D (6 bases). The CDR3 is 15 amino acids. Trimming pared 1 base from V and 5 bases from J, leaving 12 bases between. Germline loops: CDR1 KGHSH, CDR2 LQKENI.

This clone appeared a few times. A much larger clone sits a single nucleotide away, making a read error possible. This chain connects TRBV9 to TRBJ2-2, with 13 bases that match TRBD2. Germline V gene data show CDR1 as SGDLS and CDR2 as YYNGEE. The CDR3 is 15 residues long. V was clipped by 4 bases and J by 5 bases; unmatched bases: 2. The CDR3 DNA reads as TGTGCCAGCAGCCCGGGACTAGCGGGAACCGGGGAGCTGTTTTTT. Its protein product is CASSPGLAGTGELFF.

This clone was seen more than once but under ten times. This chain connects TRBV5-1 to TRBJ2-3; no reliable D call. V lost 4 bases to trimming and J lost 1 base, with 13 bases between them. The germline CDR1 and CDR2 sequences are SGHRS and YFSETQ. This CDR3 contains 15 residues. The CDR3 protein is CASSRVLSGTDTQYF. The CDR3, as DNA: TGCGCCAGCAGCCGAGTCTTAAGCGGCACAGATACGCAGTATTTT.

The gene calls are TRBV19 and TRBJ2-5, with D perhaps matching TRBD2 (5 bases). The CDR3 length is 13 residues. Germline CDR1 and CDR2: LNHDA and SQIVND (reference sequence). Trimming took 5 bases from V and 7 from J, leaving 14 bases between them. CDR3 amino acids: CASSPGLGRTQYF. The CDR3 coding sequence is TGTGCCAGTAGTCCAGGACTGGGGAGGACCCAGTACTTC.

The V call is TRBV5-1, the J call TRBJ2-1; a possible D gene is TRBD2 (6 bases). This CDR3 spans 16 amino acids. V was trimmed by 0 bases and J by 0 bases, leaving 10 bases between them. Per the germline V gene, CDR1 is SGHRS and CDR2 is YFSETQ. The CDR3 bases are TGCGCCAGCAGCTTGGATCCGGGACTCTCCTACAATGAGCAGTTCTTC. Translated, it gives CASSLDPGLSYNEQFF.

This chain links TRBV3-1 (or the pseudogene TRBV3-2) with TRBJ2-2, with a weak D call TRBD1 (6 bases). The CDR3 consists of 16 residues. Germline CDR1 is LGHDT and CDR2 is YNNKEL (reference sequence). V was pared by 1 base and J by 3 bases, with 12 bases between. CDR3 DNA sequence: TGTGCCAGCAGCCAAGCACAGGGAATAGACACCGGGGAGCTGTTTTTT. This translates into CASSQAQGIDTGELFF.

CDR3 coding DNA: TGTGCCACCGCTGGGTCAGCGGGAGGGGGGGCCCAAGAGACCCAGTACTTC. Protein: CATAGSAGGGAQETQYF. This chain links TRBV10-3 with TRBJ2-5; 10 bases match TRBD2. The CDR3 consists of 17 residues. Trimming removed 10 bases from V and 1 base from J; junction bases left unmatched: 15. From germline, CDR1 is ENHRY and CDR2 SYGVKD.

The rearrangement uses TRBV6-6 and TRBJ2-1; 8 nucleotides align to TRBD1. The CDR3 has 15 residues. V was pared by 4 bases and J by 10 bases, with 12 bases of the junction left unmatched. Germline lookup yields CDR1 MNHNY and CDR2 SVGAGI (reference sequence). The DNA for the CDR3 is TGTGCCAGCAGTTTTTACAGGGGGGACAACGGGGAGCAGTTCTTC. It encodes CASSFYRGDNGEQFF.

The CDR3 bases are TGTGCCAGCGGGAGAAGGCGGCTGACTGAAGCTTTCTTT. Amino acids: CASGRRRLTEAFF. V gene TRBV6-5 combines with J gene TRBJ1-1; D not resolved. The germline CDR1 and CDR2 sequences are MNHEY and SVGAGI. V was pared by 8 bases and J by 5 bases, with 15 bases between. The CDR3 is 13 residues long.

This rearrangement joins TRBV18 to TRBJ2-4; no clear D gene. The V end was cut by 3 bases, the J end by 7 bases, with 7 bases between. Germline CDR1 is KGHSH and CDR2 is LQKENI. This CDR3 region has 12 residues. CDR3 residues: CASSPAGNIQYF. CDR3 in DNA: TGTGCCAGCTCACCCGCAGGCAACATTCAGTACTTC. Full variable domain (outside the CDR3, taken from reference TRBV18 and TRBJ2-4): NAGVMQNPRHLVRRRGQEARLRCSPMKGHSHVYWYRQLPEEGLKFMVYLQKENIIDESGMPKERFSAEFPKEGPSILRIQQVVRGDSAAYFCASSPAGNIQYFGAGTRLSVL.

J is TRBJ1-2 and V is TRBV18; 9 positions agree with TRBD1. In germline, CDR1 is KGHSH, CDR2 LQKENI. Trimming cost V 0 bases and J 4 bases; bases outside gene matches: 9. The CDR3 consists of 17 residues. CDR3 nucleotides: TGTGCCAGCTCACCACCGGGACAGGGCCAATTTGGCTATGGCTACACCTTC. It is translated as CASSPPGQGQFGYGYTF.

This clone was seen a handful of times. V usage is TRBV5-1 and J usage is TRBJ1-4; tentatively, D is TRBD1 (6 bases). There are 15 residues in the CDR3. The germline V gene has CDR1 SGHRS and CDR2 YFSETQ. Between the trimmed V and J ends, which lost 0 bases and 7 bases, there was a span of 13 bases. The CDR3 bases are TGCGCCAGCAGCTTGGAGGCGGCAGGGGCTGAAAAACTGTTTTTT. Its protein product is CASSLEAAGAEKLFF.

This clone turned up a few times. The chain is built from TRBV11-2 and TRBJ1-6; 7 bases line up with TRBD1. The V and J ends lost 3 bases and 9 bases, in that order; junction bases with no gene match: 5. CDR1 is SGHAT, CDR2 FQNNGV, per germline. This CDR3 is built from 14 residues. The CDR3 coding sequence is TGTGCCAGCAGCTTCGACAGGGTATCTTCACCCCTCCACTTT. This sequence encodes CASSFDRVSSPLHF.

V is TRBV15 and J is TRBJ1-4; D uncertain. Germline loops: CDR1 LNHNV, CDR2 YYDKDF (reference sequence). The CDR3 sequence is 15 residues long. V was clipped by 7 bases and J by 4 bases, with 16 bases between them. The DNA of the CDR3 is TGTGCCACCAATCTCGGACTGTCCTTTAATGAAAAACTGTTTTTT. Protein: CATNLGLSFNEKLFF. Using reference TRBV15 and TRBJ1-4 for the parts outside the CDR3, the full variable domain is DAMVIQNPRYQVTQFGKPVTLSCSQTLNHNVMYWYQQKSSQAPKLLFHYYDKDFNNEADTPDNFQSRRPNTSFCFLDIRSPGLGDTAMYLCATNLGLSFNEKLFFGSGTQLSVL.

V is TRBV10-3 and J is TRBJ1-3; 8 nucleotides match TRBD1. V was clipped by 4 bases and J by 8 bases; unmatched bases: 7. Germline CDR1 ENHRY, CDR2 SYGVKD. CDR3 size: 14 residues. For the CDR3, the DNA is TGTGCCATCAGTGCTGGTCAGGGGGCGTACACCATATATTTT. Translating gives CAISAGQGAYTIYF.

The V gene is TRBV10-3, the J gene TRBJ1-5; 11 bases fit TRBD1. V lost 6 bases, J lost 5 bases, and 3 bases stayed unmatched. The CDR3 loop spans 14 amino acids. Germline V lookup: CDR1 ENHRY, CDR2 SYGVKD. The chain's CDR3 is CAIREGQGDQPQHF. CDR3 bases: TGTGCCATCAGAGAGGGACAGGGGGATCAGCCCCAGCATTTT.

The genes are TRBV15 and TRBJ1-2; D possibly corresponds to TRBD1 (6 bases). Germline V gene data show CDR1 as LNHNV and CDR2 as YYDKDF (reference sequence). Trimming cost V 0 bases and J 4 bases, with 12 bases left between them. There are 15 residues in the CDR3. The CDR3, as DNA: TGTGCCACCAGCAGAGAGGCAGGGGATCGCTATGGCTACACCTTC. Translation gives CATSREAGDRYGYTF.

The chain joins TRBV20-1 to TRBJ2-1; 8 nucleotides agree with TRBD2. Germline CDR1 and CDR2: DFQATT and SNEGSKA (reference sequence). The junction had 10 bases not matched to a gene; V was cut back by 3 bases and J by 0 bases. This CDR3 contains 17 residues. The CDR3 region is CSASPGVAGSSYNEQFF. The CDR3 DNA reads TGCAGTGCTAGTCCCGGAGTAGCGGGGAGCTCCTACAATGAGCAGTTCTTC.

A few counts support this clone. The chain uses TRBV5-4 and TRBJ2-7, with 11 bases fitting TRBD2. The V segment lost 5 bases and the J segment 3 bases; nucleotides outside the gene matches: 4. CDR3 size: 14 residues. Germline V gene lookup returns CDR1 SGHNT and CDR2 YYREEE (reference sequence). CDR3 sequence (DNA): TGTGCCAGCAGTTTAGCGGGGGGGCGCTACGAGCAGTACTTC. Protein product: CASSLAGGRYEQYF.

This clone came up once. V usage is TRBV28 and J usage is TRBJ1-4; D gene unclear. The ends were cut back, 7 bases at V and 12 bases at J, with 15 bases in the middle. CDR3 length equals 12 residues. CDR1 MDHEN and CDR2 SYDVKM come from the germline V gene. This chain's CDR3 is CASTEGRRELFF. The CDR3 DNA reads TGTGCCAGCACGGAGGGCCGACGGGAACTGTTTTTT.

The chain recombines TRBV6-5 with TRBJ2-7; 8 bases line up with TRBD1. CDR1 and CDR2 (germline): MNHEY, SVGAGI. V was pared by 5 bases and J by 6 bases, with 12 bases of the junction left unmatched. The CDR3 has 15 residues. The CDR3 spells CASSLGDRPVPEQYF. The CDR3 DNA follows: TGTGCCAGCAGTCTCGGGGACAGGCCTGTCCCCGAGCAGTACTTC.

J is TRBJ1-6 and V is TRBV2; 8 bases are a match to TRBD1. The CDR3 runs 15 residues. With 8 bases clipped from V and 3 bases from J, the junction kept 6 bases outside the gene matches. From germline, CDR1 is SNHLY and CDR2 FYNNEI. The CDR3 DNA follows: TGTGCCAGCGGGGAACAGGGGGTCTATAATTCACCCCTCCACTTT. It is translated as CASGEQGVYNSPLHF.

This chain uses TRBV28 with TRBJ1-2; TRBD1 matches 7 bases. The CDR3 has 14 amino acids. Looked up from germline, CDR1 is MDHEN and CDR2 is SYDVKM. V gave up 6 bases and J gave up 8 bases; unmatched junction bases: 12. The CDR3 loop reads CASSTRQGRGGYTF. Written as DNA, the CDR3 is TGTGCCAGCAGCACTAGACAGGGAAGGGGGGGCTACACCTTC.

This rearrangement joins TRBV6-5 to TRBJ2-1; 7 bases line up with TRBD2. Trimming cost V 2 bases and J 1 base; bases outside gene matches: 5. This CDR3 spans 16 amino acids. Germline V gene lookup returns CDR1 MNHEY and CDR2 SVGAGI. Written as DNA, the CDR3 is TGTGCCAGCAGTTACCCGGGGAGGGGTTCCTACAATGAGCAGTTCTTC. It specifies CASSYPGRGSYNEQFF.